These 16 T cell receptor beta chains originate from one sample sequenced in a study of blood T cell repertoires in COVID-19 (TCRdb year 2020). The library was prepared using the immunoSEQ multiplex PCR assay. TCRdb took over this immuneACCESS table, retaining in-frame rearrangements with V and J assigned. Such tables are incomplete; in checked studies, under half of the missing clones stem from an unresolved V gene, and the remainder is unexplained. Counted in this sample were under 150,000 clones; roughly four fifths of them appeared once. Jointly, the top ten make up roughly 10% of the sample. What was sequenced was peripheral blood. The receptor set was obtained from a middle-aged man with active or convalescent COVID-19.

J is TRBJ2-1 and V is TRBV27; 8 bases align to TRBD2. CDR1 and CDR2 (germline): MNHEY, SMNVEV (reference sequence). J was trimmed by 10 bases and V by 2 bases; bases with no gene match: 10. The CDR3 runs 15 residues. CDR3 bases: TGTGCCAGCAGTTTAGGGGGGACTCGCGGGGGGGAGCAGTTCTTC. Translating it yields CASSLGGTRGGEQFF.

V gene TRBV24-1 combines with J gene TRBJ2-5, with 7 bases identical to TRBD1. With 2 bases clipped from V and 3 bases from J, the junction kept 2 bases outside the gene matches. The CDR3 covers 14 residues. The V gene's germline CDR1 is KGHDR and CDR2 SFDVKD. Written as DNA, the CDR3 is TGTGCCACCAGTGATTGGGGGACAGAAGAGACCCAGTACTTC. It encodes CATSDWGTEETQYF.

The chain is built from TRBV19 and TRBJ1-2; D gene uncertain. V lost 1 base, J lost 8 bases, and 14 bases lay in between. CDR3 length: 14 residues. Germline values: CDR1 LNHDA, CDR2 SQIVND (reference sequence). CDR3 bases: TGTGCCAGTAGTATAGGTGACCGGGAGGGAGGCTACACCTTC. Amino acids: CASSIGDREGGYTF.

V is TRBV2 and J is TRBJ2-7; D is unresolved. Deletions cut 2 bases from V and 3 bases from J, with 20 bases between. CDR3 length equals 17 residues. CDR1 is SNHLY and CDR2 is FYNNEI in the germline V gene. For the CDR3, the DNA is TGTGCCAGCAGTGAATCTGGCTTCCCTGGCCCCCTCTACGAGCAGTACTTC. This translates into CASSESGFPGPLYEQYF.

A single count supports this clone. The chain employs TRBV5-1 and TRBJ1-2; D gene uncertain. The length of the CDR3 is 14 residues. Germline CDR1 reads SGHRS; CDR2 reads YFSETQ. V lost 6 bases and J lost 8, with 20 bases in between. The CDR3 loop reads CASMLGRGKNGYTF. In nucleotides, the CDR3 is TGCGCCAGCATGCTCGGCCGAGGGAAAAACGGCTACACCTTC.

The DNA for the CDR3 is TGTGCCAGCAGCGGCCGTAGGGGGTTCGATAATTCACCCCTCCACTTT. Translated: CASSGRRGFDNSPLHF. The J gene is TRBJ1-6, the V gene TRBV9; weak D call: TRBD1 (6 bases). The CDR3 consists of 16 residues. The germline V and J ends were trimmed by 3 bases and 5 bases, with 15 bases remaining between them. Germline V gives CDR1 SGDLS, CDR2 YYNGEE.

The V call is TRBV10-3, the J call TRBJ2-7; D might be TRBD1 (6 bases). Germline values: CDR1 ENHRY, CDR2 SYGVKD. The CDR3 loop spans 13 amino acids. Trimming took 3 bases from V and 2 from J, leaving 8 bases between them. The CDR3 here is CAISEQGPYEQYF. The DNA for the CDR3 is TGTGCCATCAGTGAACAGGGTCCCTACGAGCAGTACTTC.

This clone was counted a single time. The gene calls are TRBV19 and TRBJ1-1, with 12 bases fitting TRBD1. Looked up from germline, CDR1 is LNHDA and CDR2 is SQIVND (reference sequence). This CDR3 contains 12 residues. Trimming removed 7 bases from V and 11 bases from J; junction bases left unmatched: 5. The CDR3, as DNA: TGTGCCAGTAAGGGACAGGGGGCTTCGGCTTTCTTT. This encodes CASKGQGASAFF.

In its sample, this clone was seen a few times. The rearrangement uses TRBV20-1 and TRBJ2-3, with 9 bases lining up with TRBD2. The CDR3 covers 15 residues. V lost 3 bases, J lost 6 bases, and 10 bases stayed unmatched. CDR1 and CDR2 (germline): DFQATT, SNEGSKA (reference sequence). The CDR3 DNA follows: TGCAGTGCTAGTGAACTTAGCGGGGGAGGGGATACGCAGTATTTT. Translation: CSASELSGGGDTQYF.

The gene calls are TRBV5-1 and TRBJ2-1; 15 nucleotides agree with TRBD2. In germline, CDR1 is SGHRS, CDR2 YFSETQ. The CDR3 covers 18 residues. V dropped 2 bases and J dropped 0; count of bases not matched to a gene: 3. CDR3 nucleotides: TGCGCCAGCAGCTTCGGGACTAGCGGGGGGCCCTCCTACAATGAGCAGTTCTTC. Amino acids: CASSFGTSGGPSYNEQFF.

This chain links TRBV18 with TRBJ1-4; D gene unclear. V was cut by 5 bases and J by 8 bases, with 12 bases left in between. This CDR3 region has 13 residues. Germline CDR1 reads KGHSH; CDR2 reads LQKENI. CDR3: CASSVGRGEKLFF. For the CDR3, the DNA is TGTGCCAGCTCAGTGGGGAGAGGCGAAAAACTGTTTTTT. Together with reference TRBV18 and TRBJ1-4, the CDR3 gives the full variable domain: NAGVMQNPRHLVRRRGQEARLRCSPMKGHSHVYWYRQLPEEGLKFMVYLQKENIIDESGMPKERFSAEFPKEGPSILRIQQVVRGDSAAYFCASSVGRGEKLFFGSGTQLSVL.

This sequence joins TRBV29-1 and TRBJ1-5, with D perhaps matching TRBD1 (5 bases). Trimming stripped 3 bases from V and 4 bases from J, with 10 bases between. CDR1 is SQVTM, CDR2 ANQGSEA, per germline. The CDR3 is made up of 13 amino acids. CDR3 protein: CSVEGGGNQPQHF. Written as DNA, the CDR3 is TGCAGCGTTGAGGGGGGGGGTAATCAGCCCCAGCATTTT. Variable domain in full (rest from reference TRBV29-1 and TRBJ1-5): SAVISQKPSRDICQRGTSLTIQCQVDSQVTMMFWYRQQPGQSLTLIATANQGSEATYESGFVIDKFPISRPNLTFSTLTVSNMSPEDSSIYLCSVEGGGNQPQHFGDGTRLSIL.

The V call is TRBV29-1, the J call TRBJ1-2, with unresolved D. CDR3 length: 11 residues. Germline lookup yields CDR1 SQVTM and CDR2 ANQGSEA. The germline V and J ends were trimmed by 4 bases and 4 bases, with 7 bases remaining between them. CDR3: CSVVAFYGYTF. CDR3 nucleotides: TGCAGCGTTGTAGCCTTCTATGGCTACACCTTC. The full variable domain, its missing parts supplied by reference TRBV29-1 and TRBJ1-2, is SAVISQKPSRDICQRGTSLTIQCQVDSQVTMMFWYRQQPGQSLTLIATANQGSEATYESGFVIDKFPISRPNLTFSTLTVSNMSPEDSSIYLCSVVAFYGYTFGSGTRLTVV.

This chain uses TRBV29-1 with TRBJ2-1; TRBD2 might be the D (5 bases). V was shortened by 1 base and J by 4 bases, with 17 bases between the two germline ends. This CDR3 region has 16 residues. Germline V gene lookup returns CDR1 SQVTM and CDR2 ANQGSEA. In nucleotides, the CDR3 is TGCAGCGTTGAAGCTCCGACCACTCGGGGATACAATGAGCAGTTCTTC. Protein sequence: CSVEAPTTRGYNEQFF.

In its sample, this clone was seen once. The chain links TRBV6-2 or TRBV6-3 to TRBJ2-3; the match to TRBD2 covers 12 bases. V gave up 4 bases and J gave up 2 bases; unmatched junction bases: 1. There are 15 residues in the CDR3. Germline values: CDR1 MNHEY, CDR2 SVGEGT. The CDR3 here is CASSWTSGATDTQYF. The DNA for the CDR3 is TGTGCCAGCAGTTGGACTAGCGGGGCCACAGATACGCAGTATTTT.

This clone is a singleton in its sample. The chain couples TRBV23-1 to TRBJ2-7, with 11 nucleotides matching TRBD1. TRBV23-1 is flagged as an ORF with uncertain function. V was pared by 11 bases and J by 6 bases, with 18 bases of the junction left unmatched. CDR3 length: 16 residues. The chain's CDR3 is CAPYRTGGRQGSEQYF. CDR3 DNA sequence: TGCGCCCCTTATCGGACAGGGGGCCGTCAGGGGTCCGAGCAGTACTTC.